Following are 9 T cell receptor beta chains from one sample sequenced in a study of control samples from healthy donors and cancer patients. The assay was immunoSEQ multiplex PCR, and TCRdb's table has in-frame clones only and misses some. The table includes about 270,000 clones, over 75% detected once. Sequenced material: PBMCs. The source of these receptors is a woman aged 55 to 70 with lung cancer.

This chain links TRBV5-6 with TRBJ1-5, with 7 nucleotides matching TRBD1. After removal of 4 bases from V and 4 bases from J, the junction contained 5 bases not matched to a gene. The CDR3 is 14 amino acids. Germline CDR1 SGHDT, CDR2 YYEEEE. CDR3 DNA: TGTGCCAGCAGCCTAGGACAGGCTAATCAGCCCCAGCATTTT. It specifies CASSLGQANQPQHF. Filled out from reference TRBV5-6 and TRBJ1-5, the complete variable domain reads DAGVTQSPTHLIKTRGQQVTLRCSPKSGHDTVSWYQQALGQGPQFIFQYYEEEERQRGNFPDRFSGHQFPNYSSELNVNALLLGDSALYLCASSLGQANQPQHFGDGTRLSIL.

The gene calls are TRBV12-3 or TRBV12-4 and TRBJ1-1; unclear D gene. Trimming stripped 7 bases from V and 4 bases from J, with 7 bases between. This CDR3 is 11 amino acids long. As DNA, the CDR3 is TGTGCCAGCACCTTGGGCACTGAAGCTTTCTTT. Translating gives CASTLGTEAFF.

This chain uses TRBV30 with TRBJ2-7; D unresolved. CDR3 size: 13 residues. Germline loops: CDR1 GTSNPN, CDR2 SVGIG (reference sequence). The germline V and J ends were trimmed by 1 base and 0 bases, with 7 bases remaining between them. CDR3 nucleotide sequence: TGTGCCTGGAGTGCTTCTAACTCCTACGAGCAGTACTTC. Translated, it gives CAWSASNSYEQYF.

The CDR3 coding sequence is TGTGCCAGCAGCCAAGGCTGGCGGGGGGGCGGCGCCGGGGAGCTGTTTTTT. It translates to CASSQGWRGGGAGELFF. The rearrangement links TRBV3-1 (or the pseudogene TRBV3-2) to TRBJ2-2; 9 positions match TRBD2. Per the germline V gene, CDR1 is LGHDT and CDR2 is YNNKEL (reference sequence). The CDR3 is 17 amino acids. Unmatched junction bases numbered 9, after V lost 1 base and J lost 6 bases.

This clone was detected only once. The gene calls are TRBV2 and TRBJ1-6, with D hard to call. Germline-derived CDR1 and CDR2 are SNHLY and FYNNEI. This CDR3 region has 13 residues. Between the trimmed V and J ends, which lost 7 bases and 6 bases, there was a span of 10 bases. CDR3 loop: CASMSGINSPLHF. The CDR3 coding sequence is TGTGCCAGCATGTCGGGGATTAATTCACCCCTCCACTTT. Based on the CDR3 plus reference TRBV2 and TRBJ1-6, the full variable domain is EPEVTQTPSHQVTQMGQEVILRCVPISNHLYFYWYRQILGQKVEFLVSFYNNEISEKSEIFDDQFSVERPDGSNFTLKIRSTKLEDSAMYFCASMSGINSPLHFGNGTRLTVT.

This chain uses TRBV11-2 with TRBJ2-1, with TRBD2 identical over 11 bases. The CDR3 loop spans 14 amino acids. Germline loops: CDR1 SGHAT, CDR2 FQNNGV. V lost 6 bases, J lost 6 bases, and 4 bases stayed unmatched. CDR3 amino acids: CASSSTSGGNEQFF. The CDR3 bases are TGTGCCAGCAGTTCCACTAGCGGGGGCAATGAGCAGTTCTTC.

CDR3 sequence reads: CASTTRHGTGELFF. In DNA, the CDR3 is TGTGCCAGCACTACGCGGCACGGCACCGGGGAGCTGTTTTTT. The chain employs TRBV6-1 and TRBJ2-2; D gene ambiguous. V lost 7 bases and J lost 4, with 13 bases in between. This CDR3 contains 14 residues. Germline assignment: CDR1 MNHNS and CDR2 SASEGT.

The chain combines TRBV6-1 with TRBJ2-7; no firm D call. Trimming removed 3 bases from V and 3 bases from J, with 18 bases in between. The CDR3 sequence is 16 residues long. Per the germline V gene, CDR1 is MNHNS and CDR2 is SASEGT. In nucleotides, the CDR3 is TGTGCCAGCAGTGATTTAACACCAGCCATGGTCTACGAGCAGTACTTC. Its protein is CASSDLTPAMVYEQYF.

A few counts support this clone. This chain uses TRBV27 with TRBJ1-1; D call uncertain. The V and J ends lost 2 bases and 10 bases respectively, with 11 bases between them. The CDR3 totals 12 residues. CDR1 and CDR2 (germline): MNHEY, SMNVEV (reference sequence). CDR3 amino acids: CASSLPPPGAFF. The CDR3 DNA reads TGTGCCAGCAGTTTACCCCCCCCCGGAGCTTTCTTT.